The TCR beta chain described here comes from a study of blood T cell repertoires in COVID-19. For the study at large: Material from acute and convalescent COVID-19 was sourced from the United States, Italy and Spain. Sources were T cells, B-cell-depleted T cells, or PBMCs; the material itself was cDNA or gDNA.

The V end lost 8 bases, the J end lost 6 bases, and 17 bases lay between the germline ends. Looked up from germline, CDR1 is MDHEN and CDR2 is SYDVKM. The CDR3 has 13 amino acids. As originally analysed: How many nucleated cells were present was estimated from reference gene primer amplification. Generated by immunoSEQ multiplex PCR, the TCRdb table keeps only in-frame clones and is missing some. V and J calls and clone size are those listed in that table; D and trimming were worked out from the DNA. There are roughly 16,000 clones in the sample; about 81% occur only once, and roughly 8% lies in the top ten.

The source of this sequence is a man in his 60s with acute or convalescent COVID-19. Sequenced material: peripheral blood. The J gene is TRBJ2-7, the V gene TRBV28; D is possibly TRBD1 (6 bases). The CDR3 region is CASQTGSAAEQYF. The CDR3 nucleotides are TGTGCCAGCCAAACAGGGTCGGCGGCCGAGCAGTACTTC.